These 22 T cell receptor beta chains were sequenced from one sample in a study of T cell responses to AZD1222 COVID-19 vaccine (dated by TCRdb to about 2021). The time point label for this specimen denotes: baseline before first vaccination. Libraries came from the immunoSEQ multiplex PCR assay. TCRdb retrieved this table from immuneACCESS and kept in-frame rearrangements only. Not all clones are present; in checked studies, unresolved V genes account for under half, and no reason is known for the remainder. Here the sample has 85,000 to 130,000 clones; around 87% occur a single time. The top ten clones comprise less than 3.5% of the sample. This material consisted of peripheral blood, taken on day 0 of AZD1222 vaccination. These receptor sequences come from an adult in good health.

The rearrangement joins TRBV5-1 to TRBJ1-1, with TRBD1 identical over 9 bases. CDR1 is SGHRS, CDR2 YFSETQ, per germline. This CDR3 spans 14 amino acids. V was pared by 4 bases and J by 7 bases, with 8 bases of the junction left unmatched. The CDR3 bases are TGCGCCAGCAGCCTGGGACAGGGACTCGGTGAAGCTTTCTTT. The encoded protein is CASSLGQGLGEAFF.

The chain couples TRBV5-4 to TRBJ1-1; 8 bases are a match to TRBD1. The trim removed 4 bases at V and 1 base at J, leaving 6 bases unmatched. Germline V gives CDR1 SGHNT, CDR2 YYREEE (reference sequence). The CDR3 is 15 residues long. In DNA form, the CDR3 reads TGTGCCAGCAGCATGGCCGGGACAGGGAACACTGAAGCTTTCTTT. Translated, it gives CASSMAGTGNTEAFF.

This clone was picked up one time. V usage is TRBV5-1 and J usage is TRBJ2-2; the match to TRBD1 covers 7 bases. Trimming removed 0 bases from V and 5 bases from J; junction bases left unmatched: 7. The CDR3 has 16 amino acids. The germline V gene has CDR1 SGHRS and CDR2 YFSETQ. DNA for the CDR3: TGCGCCAGCAGCTTGGCCTCGACAGGGTATACCGGGGAGCTGTTTTTT. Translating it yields CASSLASTGYTGELFF.

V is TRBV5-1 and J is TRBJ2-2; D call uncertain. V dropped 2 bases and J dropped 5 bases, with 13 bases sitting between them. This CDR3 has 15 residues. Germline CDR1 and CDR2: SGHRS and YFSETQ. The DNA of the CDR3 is TGCGCCAGCAGCTTAACTGTTAGCAATACCGGGGAGCTGTTTTTT. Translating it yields CASSLTVSNTGELFF.

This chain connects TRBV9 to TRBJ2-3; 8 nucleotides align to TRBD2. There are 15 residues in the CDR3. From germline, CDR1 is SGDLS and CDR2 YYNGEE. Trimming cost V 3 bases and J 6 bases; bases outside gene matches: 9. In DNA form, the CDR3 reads TGTGCCAGCAGCGACGCCGGGACTAGTGGCGATACGCAGTATTTT. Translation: CASSDAGTSGDTQYF. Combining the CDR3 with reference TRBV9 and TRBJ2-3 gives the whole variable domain DSGVTQTPKHLITATGQRVTLRCSPRSGDLSVYWYQQSLDQGLQFLIQYYNGEERAKGNILERFSAQQFPDLHSELNLSSLELGDSALYFCASSDAGTSGDTQYFGPGTRLTVL.

The CDR3 region is CASSHGQSYEQYF. The CDR3 DNA is TGTGCCAGCAGCCATGGACAATCCTACGAGCAGTACTTC. This rearrangement joins TRBV4-2 to TRBJ2-7, with a possible D match to TRBD1 (5 bases). CDR1 and CDR2 (germline): LGHNA, YNFKEQ. V lost 3 bases and J lost 1, with 7 bases in between. The CDR3 totals 13 residues.

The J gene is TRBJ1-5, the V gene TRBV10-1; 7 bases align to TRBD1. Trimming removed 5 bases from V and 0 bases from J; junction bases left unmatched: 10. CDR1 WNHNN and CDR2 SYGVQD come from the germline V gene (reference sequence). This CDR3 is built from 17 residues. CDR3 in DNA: TGCGCCAGCAGTACACAACAGGGGTTGATTAGCAATCAGCCCCAGCATTTT. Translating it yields CASSTQQGLISNQPQHF.

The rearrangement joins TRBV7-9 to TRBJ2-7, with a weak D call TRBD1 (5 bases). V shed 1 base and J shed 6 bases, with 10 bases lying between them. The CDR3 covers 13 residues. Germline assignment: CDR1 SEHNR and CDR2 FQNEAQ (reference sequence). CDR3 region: CASSLEAGIEQYF. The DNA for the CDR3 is TGTGCCAGCAGCTTAGAGGCAGGGATCGAGCAGTACTTC.

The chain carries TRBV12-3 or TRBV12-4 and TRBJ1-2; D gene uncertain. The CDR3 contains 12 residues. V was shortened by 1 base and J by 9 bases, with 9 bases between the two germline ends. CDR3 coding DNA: TGTGCCAGCAGTTTAGTTGCTACTAGCTACACCTTC. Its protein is CASSLVATSYTF.

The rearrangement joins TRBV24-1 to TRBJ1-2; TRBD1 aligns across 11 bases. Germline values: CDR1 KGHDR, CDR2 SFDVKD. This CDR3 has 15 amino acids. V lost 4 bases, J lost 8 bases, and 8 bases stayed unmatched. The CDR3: CATSDPGQGERGYTF. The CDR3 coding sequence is TGTGCCACCAGTGACCCGGGACAGGGGGAAAGGGGCTACACCTTC.

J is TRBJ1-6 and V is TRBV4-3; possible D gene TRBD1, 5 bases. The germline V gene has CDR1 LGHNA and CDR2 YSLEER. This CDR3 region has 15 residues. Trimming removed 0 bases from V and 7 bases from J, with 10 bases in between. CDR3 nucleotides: TGCGCCAGCAGCCAAGAGGCGGGACTAAATTCACCCCTCCACTTT. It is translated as CASSQEAGLNSPLHF.

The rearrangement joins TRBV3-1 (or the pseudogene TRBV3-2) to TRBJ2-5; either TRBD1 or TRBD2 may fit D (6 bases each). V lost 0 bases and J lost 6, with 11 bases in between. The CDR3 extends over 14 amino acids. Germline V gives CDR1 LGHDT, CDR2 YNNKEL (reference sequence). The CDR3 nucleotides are TGTGCCAGCAGCCAAGAAAGAGGGGGGAAGACCCAGTACTTC. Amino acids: CASSQERGGKTQYF.

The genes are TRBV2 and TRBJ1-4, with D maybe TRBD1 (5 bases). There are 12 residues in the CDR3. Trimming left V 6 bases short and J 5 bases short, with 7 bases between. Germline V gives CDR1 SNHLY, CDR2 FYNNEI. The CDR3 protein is CASRQVNEKLFF. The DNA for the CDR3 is TGTGCCAGCAGACAGGTGAATGAAAAACTGTTTTTT.

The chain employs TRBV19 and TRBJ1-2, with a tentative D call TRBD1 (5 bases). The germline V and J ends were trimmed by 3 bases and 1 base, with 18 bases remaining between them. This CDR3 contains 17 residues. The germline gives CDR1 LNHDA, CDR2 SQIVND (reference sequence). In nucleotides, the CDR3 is TGTGCCAGTAGTATGTCCGGTGTAGGCAGGGTTAACTATGGCTACACCTTC. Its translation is CASSMSGVGRVNYGYTF.

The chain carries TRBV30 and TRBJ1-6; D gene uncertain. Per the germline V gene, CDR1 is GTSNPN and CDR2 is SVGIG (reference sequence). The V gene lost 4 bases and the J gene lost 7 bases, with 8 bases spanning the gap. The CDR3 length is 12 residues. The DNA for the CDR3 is TGTGCCTGGACGGGAGTAAATTCACCCCTCCACTTT. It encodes CAWTGVNSPLHF.

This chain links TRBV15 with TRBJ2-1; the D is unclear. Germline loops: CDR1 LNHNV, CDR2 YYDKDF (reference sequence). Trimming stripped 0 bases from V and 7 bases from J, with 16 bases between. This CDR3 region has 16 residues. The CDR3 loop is CATSRDRLSLQNEQFF. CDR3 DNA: TGTGCCACCAGCAGAGATCGTCTGAGCCTGCAAAATGAGCAGTTCTTC.

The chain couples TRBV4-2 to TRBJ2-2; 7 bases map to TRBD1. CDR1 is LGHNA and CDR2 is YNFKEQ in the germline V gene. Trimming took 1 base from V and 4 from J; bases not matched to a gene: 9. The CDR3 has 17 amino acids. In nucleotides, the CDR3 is TGTGCCAGCAGCCAAGTGGCGACAGGGTATGGCACCGGGGAGCTGTTTTTT. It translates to CASSQVATGYGTGELFF.

The CDR3 DNA reads TGCAGTGCTAGCCGGGTCACTGAAGCTTTCTTT. Protein product: CSASRVTEAFF. This chain uses TRBV20-1 with TRBJ1-1; no definite D call. In germline, CDR1 is DFQATT, CDR2 SNEGSKA (reference sequence). Trimming pared 3 bases from V and 4 bases from J, leaving 6 bases between. This CDR3 region has 11 residues.

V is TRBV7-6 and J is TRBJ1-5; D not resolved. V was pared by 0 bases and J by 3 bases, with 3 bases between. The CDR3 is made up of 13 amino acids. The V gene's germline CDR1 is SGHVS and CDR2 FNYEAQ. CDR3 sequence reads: CASSLAVNQPQHF. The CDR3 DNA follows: TGTGCCAGCAGCTTAGCCGTCAATCAGCCCCAGCATTTT.

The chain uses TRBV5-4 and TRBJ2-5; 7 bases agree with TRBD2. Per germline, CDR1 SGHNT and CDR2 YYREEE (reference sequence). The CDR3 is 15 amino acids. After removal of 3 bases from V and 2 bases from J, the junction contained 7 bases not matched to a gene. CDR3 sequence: CASSSREAGQETQYF. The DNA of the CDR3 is TGTGCCAGCAGCTCGCGGGAAGCGGGGCAAGAGACCCAGTACTTC.

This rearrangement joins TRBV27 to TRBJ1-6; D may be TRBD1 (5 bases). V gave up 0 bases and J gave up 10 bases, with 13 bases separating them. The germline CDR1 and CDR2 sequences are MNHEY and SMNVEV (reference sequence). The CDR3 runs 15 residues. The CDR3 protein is CASSLSGLSRSPLHF. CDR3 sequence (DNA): TGTGCCAGCAGTTTATCGGGGCTGTCTAGATCACCCCTCCACTTT.

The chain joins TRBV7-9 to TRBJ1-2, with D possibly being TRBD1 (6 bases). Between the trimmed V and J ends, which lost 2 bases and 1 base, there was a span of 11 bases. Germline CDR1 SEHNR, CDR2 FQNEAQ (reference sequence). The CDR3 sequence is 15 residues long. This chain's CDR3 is CASSLPNRDNYGYTF. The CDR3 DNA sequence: TGTGCCAGCAGCTTACCCAACAGGGATAACTATGGCTACACCTTC. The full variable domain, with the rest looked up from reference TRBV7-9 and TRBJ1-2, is DTGVSQNPRHKITKRGQNVTFRCDPISEHNRLYWYRQTLGQGPEFLTYFQNEAQLEKSRLLSDRFSAERPKGSFSTLEIQRTEQGDSAMYLCASSLPNRDNYGYTFGSGTRLTVV.